The 26 T cell receptor beta chains listed next were all sequenced from one sample in a study of T cells in Graves' hyperthyroidism and ophthalmopathy. The TCR beta CDR3 regions underwent amplification using RNA transcripts as the source. During a first-round RT-PCR of the TCR CDR3, the HTBI primer set was used. TCRdb re-derived calls from the multiplex PCR reads in MiXCR, one entry per CDR3 protein. This table holds around 700,000 distinct CDR3 sequences, approximately 36% found once. Sequenced: blood. Every receptor here comes from a woman aged 40 to 49 with Graves' hyperthyroidism.

This chain uses TRBV7-9 with TRBJ2-7; the match to TRBD1 covers 9 bases. Per the germline V gene, CDR1 is SEHNR and CDR2 is FQNEAQ (reference sequence). J lost 2 bases, V lost 5 bases, and 7 bases had no gene match. This CDR3 is 15 amino acids long. The CDR3, as DNA: TGTGCCAGCAGCCGAGCGGGACAGGGCCCCTACGAGCAGTACTTC. As protein: CASSRAGQGPYEQYF.

The chain employs TRBV7-3 and TRBJ2-2; D ambiguous. Trimming left V 10 bases short and J 4 bases short, with 16 bases between. CDR3 length: 14 residues. The germline V gene has CDR1 SGHTA and CDR2 FQGTGA. CDR3 sequence reads: CATREASITGELFF. CDR3 nucleotides: TGTGCCACCCGAGAAGCGTCAATCACCGGGGAGCTGTTTTTT.

This chain connects TRBV7-2 to TRBJ2-3, with TRBD2 as a possible D gene (6 bases). The CDR3 length is 13 residues. With 5 bases removed from V and 4 bases from J, the gap between germline ends came to 10 bases. Germline values: CDR1 SGHTA, CDR2 FQGNSA. CDR3 amino acids: CASSGRLADTQYF. The DNA for the CDR3 is TGTGCCAGCAGCGGGCGACTAGCAGATACGCAGTATTTT. Combining the CDR3 with reference TRBV7-2 and TRBJ2-3 gives the whole variable domain GAGVSQSPSNKVTEKGKDVELRCDPISGHTALYWYRQSLGQGLEFLIYFQGNSAPDKSGLPSDRFSAERTGGSVSTLTIQRTQQEDSAVYLCASSGRLADTQYFGPGTRLTVL.

The rearrangement uses TRBV6-6 and TRBJ2-5, with 9 nucleotides matching TRBD2. Trimming removed 4 bases from V and 5 bases from J; junction bases left unmatched: 11. Per germline, CDR1 MNHNY and CDR2 SVGAGI (reference sequence). The CDR3 is made up of 16 amino acids. In DNA form, the CDR3 reads TGTGCCAGCAGTTCCCGAGTGGGTAGCGGGAGTGAGACCCAGTACTTC. Its protein is CASSSRVGSGSETQYF.

Many counts were recorded for this clonotype. V usage is TRBV12-3 or TRBV12-4 and J usage is TRBJ2-5; 7 bases are shared with TRBD1. Germline trimming cut 5 bases from V and 5 bases from J; bases unmatched to any gene: 8. This CDR3 has 14 amino acids. The CDR3 nucleotides are TGTGCCAGCAGTCCCTCGACAGGGCCTGAGACCCAGTACTTC. Translated, it gives CASSPSTGPETQYF.

Many counts were recorded for this clonotype. The chain uses TRBV6-5 and TRBJ1-1; D ambiguous. Trimming shortened V by 2 bases and J by 4 bases, and 5 bases separated the two germline ends. The CDR3 has 12 residues. Germline CDR1 reads MNHEY; CDR2 reads SVGAGI. CDR3 residues: CASSYAGTEAFF. CDR3 nucleotide sequence: TGTGCCAGCAGTTACGCGGGCACTGAAGCTTTCTTT.

The chain couples TRBV2 to TRBJ2-7; 9 positions agree with TRBD1. The V gene end was trimmed by 6 bases and the J gene end by 4 bases; junction bases not matched to a gene: 10. The germline V gene has CDR1 SNHLY and CDR2 FYNNEI. This CDR3 spans 15 amino acids. CDR3 bases: TGTGCCAGCAGCCAAGCACCGGGACAGGGTTACGAGCAGTACTTC. Its protein product is CASSQAPGQGYEQYF.

As regards this clonotype: A single base separates this from a much larger clone, so it may be a read error. V and J are TRBV25-1 and TRBJ1-1; TRBD1 is a possible D gene (5 bases). CDR3 length: 15 residues. The germline V gene encodes CDR1 MGHDK and CDR2 SYGVNS. The CDR3 coding sequence is TGTGCCGGCAGGACGCGGGGGTCGGGGAACACTGAAGCTTTCTTT. Translated, it gives CAGRTRGSGNTEAFF.

Concerning this clonotype: It may be a read error: a sequence one base away is much more abundant. The chain has TRBV7-2 and TRBJ1-4; D gene uncertain. The germline CDR1 and CDR2 sequences are SGHTA and FQGNSA. The CDR3 runs to 12 residues. In DNA, the CDR3 is TGTGCCAACAGCCAGACGCAGGAAAAACTGTTTTTT. The encoded protein is CANSQTQEKLFF.

This clonotype came up a few times. The chain recombines TRBV28 with TRBJ2-7; 7 bases agree with TRBD1. The CDR3 runs to 14 residues. V lost 4 bases, J lost 2 bases, and 5 bases stayed unmatched. Looked up from germline, CDR1 is MDHEN and CDR2 is SYDVKM. The CDR3: CASSWDSFPYEQYF. DNA for the CDR3: TGTGCCAGCAGTTGGGACAGTTTTCCCTACGAGCAGTACTTC.

With respect to this clonotype: This could be a read error, since a much larger clone is one nucleotide away. Here the CDR3 DNA reads TGTGTCAGCATTGACCGCACCACTGAAGCTTTCTTT. Its protein product is CVSIDRTTEAFF. The chain couples TRBV6-5 to TRBJ1-1; D is unresolved. The CDR3 has 12 residues. From germline, CDR1 is MNHEY and CDR2 SVGAGI.

In its sample, this clonotype was seen many times. The chain has TRBV5-1 and TRBJ2-7, with unresolved D. Looked up from germline, CDR1 is SGHRS and CDR2 is YFSETQ. Trimming pared 0 bases from V and 2 bases from J, leaving 6 bases between. This CDR3 is 13 amino acids long. The CDR3 sequence is CASSLVQTYEQYF. In DNA form, the CDR3 reads TGCGCCAGCAGCTTGGTCCAGACCTACGAGCAGTACTTC.

This clonotype was counted many times. The chain has TRBV9 and TRBJ1-5; D unresolved. The CDR3 contains 15 residues. V lost 0 bases to trimming and J lost 5 bases, with 12 bases between them. CDR1 is SGDLS and CDR2 is YYNGEE in the germline V gene. The CDR3 sequence is CASSVDGLRHQPQHF. The CDR3, as DNA: TGTGCCAGCAGCGTAGATGGTCTGAGGCATCAGCCCCAGCATTTT.

This clonotype was seen many times. The CDR3 bases are TGTGCCAGCAGTCGGCCGCTCAGGTCCTACGAGCAGTACTTC. Protein: CASSRPLRSYEQYF. The chain links TRBV7-2 to TRBJ2-7; D not certain. Trimming stripped 6 bases from V and 1 base from J, with 13 bases between. This CDR3 region has 14 residues. Germline loops: CDR1 SGHTA, CDR2 FQGNSA.

This clonotype has ten or more counts. The chain recombines TRBV19 with TRBJ1-3; D remains unclear. The CDR3 sequence is 14 residues long. CDR1 and CDR2 (germline): LNHDA, SQIVND (reference sequence). V lost 1 base, J lost 5 bases, and 9 bases lay in between. CDR3 sequence reads: CASSIGSGRNTIYF. For the CDR3, the DNA is TGTGCCAGTAGTATAGGGTCGGGGAGAAACACCATATATTTT.

This sequence joins TRBV4-2 and TRBJ2-7; no reliable D call. V was cut by 4 bases and J by 0 bases, with 16 bases left in between. The CDR3 has 16 residues. In germline, CDR1 is LGHNA, CDR2 YNFKEQ. CDR3: CASSRVGPIDSYEQYF. The CDR3 DNA is TGTGCCAGCAGCCGCGTAGGGCCTATAGACTCCTACGAGCAGTACTTC.

V and J are TRBV11-1 and TRBJ1-1; possible D gene TRBD1, 5 bases. Germline V gene sequence: CDR1 SGHAT, CDR2 FQDESV (reference sequence). V was trimmed by 0 bases and J by 6 bases, leaving 8 bases between them. CDR3 length equals 13 residues. CDR3 nucleotides: TGTGCCAGCAGCTTAGCGGGGCCAGCTGAAGCTTTCTTT. Residues: CASSLAGPAEAFF.

The table lists this clonotype with a few counts. The V gene is TRBV19, the J gene TRBJ2-6, with D perhaps TRBD2 (5 bases). There are 17 residues in the CDR3. Trimming pared 7 bases from V and 0 bases from J, leaving 16 bases between. CDR1 is LNHDA and CDR2 is SQIVND in the germline V gene (reference sequence). CDR3 coding DNA: TGTGCCAGTACTAGGACCGTTACTAGCTCTGGGGCCAACGTCCTGACTTTC. Translated: CASTRTVTSSGANVLTF.

The chain uses TRBV12-3 or TRBV12-4 and TRBJ1-5; D remains ambiguous. CDR3 length equals 16 residues. Trimming cost V 2 bases and J 0 bases, with 11 bases left between them. Here the CDR3 DNA reads TGTGCCAGCAGTTTAATTGGGCGGAATAGCAATCAGCCCCAGCATTTT. Amino acids: CASSLIGRNSNQPQHF.

This clonotype was counted many times. This rearrangement joins TRBV2 to TRBJ1-1, with 9 bases that match TRBD1. J was trimmed by 6 bases and V by 9 bases; bases with no gene match: 5. The CDR3 is 12 residues long. The germline V gene has CDR1 SNHLY and CDR2 FYNNEI. The CDR3 DNA follows: TGTGCCAGACAGGGGGCTGTGTCTGAAGCTTTCTTT. Its translation is CARQGAVSEAFF.

There are many counts of this clonotype. The V and J genes are TRBV7-9 and TRBJ1-2; D is undetermined. This CDR3 contains 13 residues. Trimming took 1 base from V and 5 from J, leaving 8 bases between them. From germline, CDR1 is SEHNR and CDR2 FQNEAQ (reference sequence). The CDR3 sequence: CASSLDVRYGYTF. DNA for the CDR3: TGTGCCAGCAGCTTAGATGTGCGGTATGGCTACACCTTC.

The table lists this clonotype with a few counts. The rearrangement links TRBV6-6 to TRBJ2-5; TRBD1 matches at 8 bases. Germline trimming cut 4 bases from V and 5 bases from J; bases unmatched to any gene: 9. There are 15 residues in the CDR3. Looked up from germline, CDR1 is MNHNY and CDR2 is SVGAGI (reference sequence). The chain's CDR3 is CASSSIGQGGETQYF. CDR3 DNA sequence: TGTGCCAGCAGTTCGATCGGACAGGGCGGGGAGACCCAGTACTTC.

V gene TRBV11-2 combines with J gene TRBJ2-7, with D possibly matching TRBD2 (5 bases). Trimming took 6 bases from V and 0 from J, leaving 21 bases between them. The CDR3 spans 17 residues. Germline V lookup: CDR1 SGHAT, CDR2 FQNNGV. The CDR3 DNA reads TGTGCCAGCAGTTACTCGAGTCTTGGTAGCGACTCCTACGAGCAGTACTTC. It is translated as CASSYSSLGSDSYEQYF. The variable domain in full, with the rest retrieved from reference TRBV11-2 and TRBJ2-7, is EAGVAQSPRYKIIEKRQSVAFWCNPISGHATLYWYQQILGQGPKLLIQFQNNGVVDDSQLPKDRFSAERLKGVDSTLKIQPAKLEDSAVYLCASSYSSLGSDSYEQYFGPGTRLTVT.

The rearrangement joins TRBV11-2 to TRBJ2-5; D remains unclear. This CDR3 is built from 14 residues. Germline CDR1 SGHAT, CDR2 FQNNGV. V dropped 5 bases and J dropped 4 bases, with 14 bases sitting between them. CDR3 sequence reads: CASSPRTARETQYF. The CDR3 DNA reads TGTGCCAGCAGCCCCAGGACCGCACGAGAGACCCAGTACTTC.

This clonotype has a handful of counts. The V call is TRBV5-4, the J call TRBJ1-2, with a tentative D call TRBD1 (5 bases). The CDR3 consists of 15 residues. V was trimmed by 7 bases and J by 1 base, leaving 17 bases between them. The germline CDR1 and CDR2 sequences are SGHNT and YYREEE (reference sequence). This CDR3 is CASSQGGGINYGYTF. The CDR3 DNA follows: TGTGCCAGCTCCCAGGGCGGGGGTATTAACTATGGCTACACCTTC.

This chain links TRBV6-5 with TRBJ1-5; the match to TRBD1 covers 9 bases. CDR1 MNHEY and CDR2 SVGAGI come from the germline V gene. This CDR3 has 14 amino acids. The V segment lost 8 bases and the J segment 5 bases; nucleotides outside the gene matches: 7. The DNA of the CDR3 is TGTGCCAGCGGGCGGACAGGGGACGATCAGCCCCAGCATTTT. Amino acids: CASGRTGDDQPQHF.